The entry below describes one T cell receptor beta chain. The CDR3 runs 14 residues. CDR1 and CDR2 (germline): SGHTS, YDEGEE. Trimming cost V 0 bases and J 0 bases, with 7 bases left between them. Assay used: immunoSEQ multiplex PCR; TCRdb lists only in-frame clones, some missing. The sample contains 2,700 or so clones, roughly 66% of which appear only once. This sample is drawn from a study of siplizumab effects on memory and regulatory T cells. Sequenced sample: TEMRA CD8+ T cells sorted from blood. The subset is: unstimulated CD8+ CD45RA+ effector memory T cells. The sequence was obtained from a human donor in good health. The chain couples TRBV5-8 to TRBJ2-7; D is ambiguous. Here the CDR3 reads CASSLGRSSYEQYF. CDR3 nucleotide sequence: TGTGCCAGCAGCTTGGGCCGGAGCTCCTACGAGCAGTACTTC.